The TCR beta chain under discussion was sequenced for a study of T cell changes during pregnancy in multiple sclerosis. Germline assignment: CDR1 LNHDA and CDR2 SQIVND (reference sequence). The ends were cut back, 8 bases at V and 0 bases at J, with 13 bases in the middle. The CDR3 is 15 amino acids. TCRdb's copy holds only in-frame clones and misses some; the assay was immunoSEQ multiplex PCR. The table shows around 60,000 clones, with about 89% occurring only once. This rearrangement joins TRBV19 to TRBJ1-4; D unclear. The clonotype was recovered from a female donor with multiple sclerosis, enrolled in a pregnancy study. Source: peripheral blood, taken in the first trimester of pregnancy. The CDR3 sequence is CASRSVFSTNEKLFF. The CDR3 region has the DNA TGTGCCAGTCGGTCGGTTTTTTCAACTAATGAAAAACTGTTTTTT.